Below are 23 T cell receptor beta chains sequenced from a single sample in a study of CD8+CD57+ T cells in acquired aplastic anemia. Sequenced patients had shown CD8+CD57+ cell expansion by flow cytometry. Profiles of TCR beta VDJ and CDR3 were generated from a genomic DNA template. Via MiXCR, TCRdb re-called the reads, giving one row per CDR3 protein. Of 210,000 or so distinct CDR3 sequences in the sample, approximately 51% were seen once. Sequencing was performed on sorted CD4+, CD8+, or CD8+CD57+ T cells (not recorded which) from PBMCs. The receptor source for this set is a human donor with aplastic anemia.

The chain recombines TRBV29-1 with TRBJ1-2; 10 positions agree with TRBD1. Germline trimming cut 5 bases from V and 8 bases from J; bases unmatched to any gene: 11. CDR1 SQVTM and CDR2 ANQGSEA come from the germline V gene. This CDR3 spans 14 amino acids. The CDR3: CSVNGGDRGPGYTF. The CDR3 DNA reads TGCAGCGTTAACGGAGGAGACAGGGGGCCCGGCTACACCTTC.

This clonotype was detected many times. The V gene is TRBV5-4, the J gene TRBJ2-7; tentatively, D is TRBD1 (6 bases). V lost 2 bases to trimming and J lost 4 bases, with 13 bases between them. Germline V lookup: CDR1 SGHNT, CDR2 YYREEE (reference sequence). This CDR3 has 14 amino acids. CDR3 sequence: CASSLQGAKYEQYF. The CDR3 bases are TGTGCCAGCAGCTTACAGGGTGCCAAGTACGAGCAGTACTTC.

This chain uses TRBV7-3 with TRBJ2-7; 13 positions match TRBD2. After removal of 5 bases from V and 1 base from J, the junction contained 11 bases not matched to a gene. This CDR3 is 18 amino acids long. CDR1 and CDR2 (germline): SGHTA, FQGTGA. In DNA, the CDR3 is TGTGCCAGCAGCCTCCAGGGACTAGCGGGGTCCCTGTCCTACGAGCAGTACTTC. This codes for CASSLQGLAGSLSYEQYF.

The chain has TRBV7-2 and TRBJ2-1; D may correspond to TRBD1 or TRBD2 (5 bases each). CDR3 size: 16 residues. The V gene's germline CDR1 is SGHTA and CDR2 FQGNSA. V was trimmed by 7 bases and J by 6 bases, leaving 22 bases between them. In nucleotides, the CDR3 is TGTGCCAGCACAAAGGGGAGCGGATCAACGGGCAATGAGCAGTTCTTC. It encodes CASTKGSGSTGNEQFF.

This clonotype was observed at least ten times. The chain carries TRBV6-5 and TRBJ1-2; 7 nucleotides line up with TRBD1. The V segment lost 0 bases and the J segment 8 bases; nucleotides outside the gene matches: 12. Germline assignment: CDR1 MNHEY and CDR2 SVGAGI. The CDR3 contains 16 residues. CDR3 loop: CASSYSMGQPMTGYTF. The CDR3 DNA reads TGTGCCAGCAGTTACTCAATGGGACAGCCCATGACCGGCTACACCTTC.

This clonotype was seen just once. This chain joins TRBV29-1 and TRBJ2-2; D is ambiguous. V was shortened by 0 bases and J by 7 bases, with 12 bases between the two germline ends. The CDR3 has 14 residues. Germline-derived CDR1 and CDR2 are SQVTM and ANQGSEA. This CDR3 is CSVEDRTGDGELFF. In nucleotides, the CDR3 is TGCAGCGTTGAAGATAGAACTGGAGACGGGGAGCTGTTTTTT.

The J gene is TRBJ2-5, the V gene TRBV15; no clear D. Germline V gene sequence: CDR1 LNHNV, CDR2 YYDKDF (reference sequence). The CDR3 is 11 residues long. Trimming stripped 5 bases from V and 3 bases from J, with 4 bases between. CDR3 region: CATSEKETQYF. CDR3 nucleotide sequence: TGTGCCACCAGCGAAAAAGAGACCCAGTACTTC.

This clonotype has ten or more counts. The chain uses TRBV2 and TRBJ2-7; 7 bases are shared with TRBD2. Germline V CDR1 and CDR2: SNHLY, FYNNEI. Trimming removed 7 bases from V and 0 bases from J; junction bases left unmatched: 9. This CDR3 is 15 amino acids long. CDR3 DNA sequence: TGTGCCAGCAATCTCGGGGGGTTGAGCTCCTACGAGCAGTACTTC. Amino acid sequence: CASNLGGLSSYEQYF.

This clonotype was counted at least ten times. As DNA, the CDR3 is TGTGCCAGCAGCGCAGTGCATAGCAATCAGCCCCAGCATTTT. It yields the protein CASSAVHSNQPQHF. The chain is built from TRBV3-1 and TRBJ1-5, with no clear D. Germline V gene lookup returns CDR1 LGHDT and CDR2 YNNKEL (reference sequence). The CDR3 is 14 residues long. V gave up 5 bases and J gave up 0 bases, with 8 bases separating them.

This clonotype was observed a few times. The gene calls are TRBV29-1 and TRBJ2-7, with TRBD1 matching over 10 bases. The CDR3 loop spans 14 amino acids. The J segment lost 5 bases and the V segment lost 4 bases, leaving 8 bases of the junction unmatched. Germline-derived CDR1 and CDR2 are SQVTM and ANQGSEA. CDR3 sequence reads: CSVGLRDRGNEQYF. The CDR3 nucleotides are TGCAGCGTTGGACTCCGGGACAGGGGAAACGAGCAGTACTTC.

Many counts were recorded for this clonotype. The chain joins TRBV7-2 to TRBJ2-6, with D maybe TRBD1 (5 bases). Trimming stripped 1 base from V and 0 bases from J, with 10 bases between. The CDR3 consists of 17 residues. Germline V CDR1 and CDR2: SGHTA, FQGNSA. The CDR3 loop is CASSLVVRASGANVLTF. CDR3 DNA sequence: TGTGCCAGCAGCTTAGTCGTCAGGGCCTCTGGGGCCAACGTCCTGACTTTC.

The gene calls are TRBV19 and TRBJ2-3, with 8 bases aligning to TRBD2. J gave up 2 bases and V 5 bases, and 3 bases lay outside the gene matches. Per the germline V gene, CDR1 is LNHDA and CDR2 is SQIVND (reference sequence). The CDR3 has 14 amino acids. This CDR3 is CASSLAGHTDTQYF. CDR3 sequence (DNA): TGTGCCAGTAGTCTAGCGGGCCACACAGATACGCAGTATTTT.

This rearrangement joins TRBV15 to TRBJ1-1, with 7 bases matching TRBD1. Germline CDR1 LNHNV, CDR2 YYDKDF (reference sequence). Losses at the gene ends were 1 base for V and 2 bases for J; bases not matched to a gene: 7. The CDR3 is 16 residues long. The CDR3 DNA sequence: TGTGCCACCAGCAGAGGGCCACAGGGGTCAAACACTGAAGCTTTCTTT. Protein product: CATSRGPQGSNTEAFF.

This chain joins TRBV7-2 and TRBJ2-2; a weak D match, TRBD2 (5 bases). With 8 bases removed from V and 11 bases from J, the gap between germline ends came to 21 bases. The CDR3 runs to 14 residues. Germline CDR1 is SGHTA and CDR2 is FQGNSA. The DNA of the CDR3 is TGTGCCAGCGACCAAGGCGGGCTGCACAGTGAGCTGTTTTTT. Its protein product is CASDQGGLHSELFF. Together with reference TRBV7-2 and TRBJ2-2, the CDR3 gives the full variable domain: GAGVSQSPSNKVTEKGKDVELRCDPISGHTALYWYRQSLGQGLEFLIYFQGNSAPDKSGLPSDRFSAERTGGSVSTLTIQRTQQEDSAVYLCASDQGGLHSELFFGEGSRLTVL.

The genes are TRBV19 and TRBJ1-1; 10 nucleotides match TRBD1. In germline, CDR1 is LNHDA, CDR2 SQIVND (reference sequence). This CDR3 is built from 15 residues. Unmatched junction bases numbered 6, after V lost 5 bases and J lost 3 bases. CDR3 coding DNA: TGTGCCAGTAGTGGGTGGACAGGGGGGGACACTGAAGCTTTCTTT. Translating it yields CASSGWTGGDTEAFF.

V usage is TRBV2 and J usage is TRBJ2-2; D is unresolved. V was cut by 3 bases and J by 3 bases, with 8 bases left in between. Per germline, CDR1 SNHLY and CDR2 FYNNEI. CDR3 length: 14 residues. The CDR3 DNA follows: TGTGCCAGCAGTGAGGCTGGGTACACCGGGGAGCTGTTTTTT. It translates to CASSEAGYTGELFF.

The rearrangement links TRBV5-1 to TRBJ2-7, with TRBD1 identical over 9 bases. This CDR3 has 13 amino acids. Germline lookup yields CDR1 SGHRS and CDR2 YFSETQ. With V trimmed by 3 bases and J by 5 bases, 3 bases remained unmatched. DNA for the CDR3: TGCGCCAGCAGCTCCACAGGGGGCAACGAGCAGTACTTC. It is translated as CASSSTGGNEQYF.

This clonotype has only a few counts. The rearrangement uses TRBV7-9 and TRBJ1-5; D remains unclear. The CDR3 length is 9 residues. Germline CDR1 and CDR2: SEHNR and FQNEAQ (reference sequence). V dropped 5 bases and J dropped 13 bases, with 6 bases sitting between them. In DNA form, the CDR3 reads TGTGCCAGCAGCCCACATCAGCATTTT. Translation: CASSPHQHF.

Ten or more counts support this clonotype. The gene calls are TRBV20-1 and TRBJ1-1; no definite D call. Germline values: CDR1 DFQATT, CDR2 SNEGSKA (reference sequence). V was pared by 6 bases and J by 3 bases, with 14 bases between. The CDR3 extends over 13 amino acids. CDR3 nucleotides: TGCAGTGCCATACCTAGGACGGACACTGAAGCTTTCTTT. It specifies CSAIPRTDTEAFF.

In this sample, this clonotype turned up many times. The chain links TRBV12-3 or TRBV12-4 to TRBJ2-3, with D possibly TRBD2 on 6 matching bases. The length of the CDR3 is 13 residues. V was cut by 5 bases and J by 6 bases, with 12 bases left in between. The CDR3 loop is CASSPPGVDTQYF. Written as DNA, the CDR3 is TGTGCCAGCAGTCCCCCGGGGGTGGATACGCAGTATTTT.

This clonotype has ten or more counts. The J gene is TRBJ2-6, the V gene TRBV12-3 or TRBV12-4; no clear D. With 3 bases removed from V and 3 bases from J, the gap between germline ends came to 12 bases. The CDR3 runs to 16 residues. This CDR3 is CASSFSVSHGANVLTF. In nucleotides, the CDR3 is TGTGCCAGCAGTTTTTCAGTATCTCATGGGGCCAACGTCCTGACTTTC.

This clonotype is a singleton in its sample. The J gene is TRBJ1-1, the V gene TRBV10-3, with TRBD1 as a possible D gene (6 bases). The germline V gene has CDR1 ENHRY and CDR2 SYGVKD. This CDR3 comprises 11 residues. V was pared by 3 bases and J by 11 bases, with 10 bases between. The CDR3 DNA sequence: TGTGCCATCAGTGAAGGGGGGGACGCTTTCTTT. Translating gives CAISEGGDAFF.

This clonotype was seen a few times. V is TRBV5-5 and J is TRBJ2-2; TRBD2 aligns across 13 bases. CDR3 length: 18 residues. The V and J ends lost 4 bases and 2 bases, in that order; junction bases with no gene match: 8. The germline V gene has CDR1 SGHKS and CDR2 YYEKEE (reference sequence). CDR3 protein: CASSVTSGGFLNTGELFF. For the CDR3, the DNA is TGTGCCAGCAGCGTGACTAGCGGGGGGTTTCTTAACACCGGGGAGCTGTTTTTT.